The subject of this entry is one T cell receptor (beta chain). Antigen: not known. Adult donors, all healthy and HIV-negative, had no recent acute infections or vaccinations. These data belong to a study of shared clonotypes between healthy human individuals. Per the original methods: ImmunoSEQ sequences covered only the junction and lacked quality scores; filtering therefore differed. The repertoire was sequenced with immunoSEQ multiplex PCR; TCRdb's copy has only in-frame clones and lacks some. The V and J calls and clone size were taken over from that table, and D and trimming were inferred from the DNA. The repertoire has about 79,000 clones, 60% to 65% of them found once; the top ten carry roughly half. Study results and caveats: Sequencing of the sorted subsets was shown by rarefaction to be incomplete despite large depth. As a rule, naive subsets had a larger estimated richness than memory subsets.

The CDR3 has 16 residues. CDR1 is MGHRA and CDR2 is YSYEKL in the germline V gene. The V gene end was trimmed by 0 bases and the J gene end by 5 bases; junction bases not matched to a gene: 5. The receptor comes from a man aged 25 to 40 in good health. This chain connects TRBV4-1 to TRBJ1-5, with 9 bases fitting TRBD1. Sequencing was performed on memory CD8+ T cells sorted from blood. Subset given: CD45RO+ cells pooled with CCR7-negative TemRA cells. The chain's CDR3 is CASSQDGGQGDQPQHF. DNA for the CDR3: TGCGCCAGCAGCCAAGATGGGGGACAGGGAGATCAGCCCCAGCATTTT.